Below, one T cell receptor (beta chain) is given with its context. In germline, CDR1 is MNHEY, CDR2 SVGEGT. This CDR3 has 16 amino acids. V gave up 5 bases and J gave up 4 bases; unmatched junction bases: 8. Source study methods: How many nucleated cells were present was estimated from reference gene primer amplification. Clones were sequenced by immunoSEQ multiplex PCR, and TCRdb holds only the in-frame ones, with some missing. Clonal size and the V and J genes are those of that table, whereas D and trimming came from the DNA. The top ten clones hold around 3.5% of a sample with roughly 150,000 clones, over 60% of them seen once. This specimen comes from a study of blood T cell repertoires in COVID-19. Study-wide context: Spain, Italy and the United States supplied samples that represented acute and convalescent COVID-19. The cDNA or gDNA used as material had been derived from T cells, B-cell-depleted T cells, or PBMCs.

The sample consisted of peripheral blood. This sequence joins TRBV6-2 or TRBV6-3 and TRBJ2-1; 10 nucleotides align to TRBD2. The sequence was collected from an elderly woman with acute or convalescent COVID-19. The CDR3 spells CASSGSTSGTYNEQFF. CDR3 in DNA: TGTGCCAGCAGTGGCTCCACTAGCGGGACTTACAATGAGCAGTTCTTC.